The rows below give T cell receptor beta chains drawn from one sample of a study of glioma-infiltrating T cells after dendritic cell vaccination. Profiling relied on immunoSEQ multiplex PCR, and the TCRdb table lists in-frame clones only, not all of them. The table includes just under 100,000 clones, around 80% detected once. Sequencing used blood, obtained after dendritic cell vaccination. All receptors derive from a human donor with glioblastoma. The CDR3 runs from the conserved cysteine through the conserved F or W. The D gene is left open where the match is weak. Size values are once, few and many counts, or a class for expanded clones, and some rows have none.

>TRBV30|-|TRBD1|17|TRBJ1-3
TGTGCCTGGAGTATCTCAGGGGGCGCAGGCTCCGGAAACACCATATATTTT
CAWSISGGAGSGNTIYF
>TRBV6-6|-|TRBD2|12|TRBJ2-7
TGTGCCAGCAGCCTGGGACTAGGCGAGCAGTACTTC
CASSLGLGEQYF
>TRBV2|-|TRBD1|16|TRBJ2-1
TGTGCCAGCAGTGGGGACAGGGACCCTTTGGGCTGGGAGCAGTTCTTC
CASSGDRDPLGWEQFF
>TRBV6-5|few|TRBD1|16|TRBJ1-2
TGTGCCAGCAGTTACGGGAAATCGGACAGGGAGTATGGCTACACCTTC
CASSYGKSDREYGYTF
>TRBV7-2|once|TRBD2|15|TRBJ2-1
TGTGCCAGCAGCTTAGTGCTAGCGGGACACAGGGAGCAGTTCTTC
CASSLVLAGHREQFF
>TRBV28|-|TRBD1|13|TRBJ1-5
TGTGCCACCCGGACAGGGGGAGGTCAGCCCCAGCATTTT
CATRTGGGQPQHF
>TRBV14|-|-|12|TRBJ1-2
TGTGCCAGCAGCCGAACACCGTATGGCTACACCTTC
CASSRTPYGYTF
>TRBV28|-|TRBD1|13|TRBJ2-1
TGTGCCAGCAGTCAGACAGGGAGCTTGGAGCAGTTCTTC
CASSQTGSLEQFF
>TRBV5-6|-|TRBD1|15|TRBJ2-4
TGTGCCAGCAGCTTCCCCGGGACAGGGAAAAACATTCAGTACTTC
CASSFPGTGKNIQYF
>TRBV18|-|-|14|TRBJ1-1
TGTGCCAGCTCAGCAACACAGGGAGACACTGAAGCTTTCTTT
CASSATQGDTEAFF
>TRBV4-1|-|-|13|TRBJ2-2
TGCGCCAGCAGCCAAGGGGCGACCGGGGAGCTGTTTTTT
CASSQGATGELFF
>TRBV9|-|TRBD1|16|TRBJ2-2
TGTGCCAGCAGCGTTACGACAGGGTTGAACACCGGGGAGCTGTTTTTT
CASSVTTGLNTGELFF
>TRBV30|-|TRBD2|14|TRBJ2-3
TGTGCCTGGGGACTAGCGGGAGCCCCAGATACGCAGTATTTT
CAWGLAGAPDTQYF
>TRBV25-1|few|TRBD2|15|TRBJ2-3
TGTGCCAGCAGTGAATGGCTAGCGGACCCAGATACGCAGTATTTT
CASSEWLADPDTQYF
>TRBV28|once|-|20|TRBJ2-2
TGTGCCAGCAGTATGGATTATGCCCTGGGGCGAGAATTGAACACCGGGGAGCTGTTTTTT
CASSMDYALGRELNTGELFF
>TRBV5-1|-|TRBD1|14|TRBJ2-7
TGCGCCAGCAGCCGGGGAACAGGGGGCACCGAGCAGTACTTC
CASSRGTGGTEQYF
>TRBV6-5|once|-|14|TRBJ2-1
TGTGCCAGCAGCCGGCCGGGACAACGCAATGAGCAGTTCTTC
CASSRPGQRNEQFF
>TRBV13|-|TRBD1|13|TRBJ1-4
TGTGTCAGCAGCTTAAACAGGGGTGGAAAACTGTTTTTT
CVSSLNRGGKLFF
>TRBV5-1|few|-|14|TRBJ2-2
TGCGCCAGCGGGACAAGCCTGGTACCCGGGGAGCTGTTTTTT
CASGTSLVPGELFF
>TRBV6-1|-|-|14|TRBJ1-1
TGTGCCAGCAGACTTAGAGTGAAGAACACTGAAGCTTTCTTT
CASRLRVKNTEAFF
>TRBV6-5|-|TRBD1|14|TRBJ1-1
TGTGCCAGCAGTTTTACTGACAGGGGAACTGAAGCTTTCTTT
CASSFTDRGTEAFF
>TRBV7-9|-|-|12|TRBJ2-7
TGTGCCAGCAGCTTTAACTCCTACGAGCAGTACTTC
CASSFNSYEQYF
>TRBV25-1|-|-|14|TRBJ1-5
TGTGCCAGCAGTGAGTGGGGGGGCAATCAGCCCCAGCATTTT
CASSEWGGNQPQHF
>TRBV5-4|few|TRBD1|14|TRBJ1-2
TGTGCCAGCAGCTCAGGACAGGGGGCGCCCGGCTACACCTTC
CASSSGQGAPGYTF
>TRBV9|-|-|15|TRBJ2-7
TGTGCCAGCAGCGTTACAGAAACCCCCCTTTACGAGCAGTACTTC
CASSVTETPLYEQYF
>TRBV28|-|TRBD1|13|TRBJ1-2
TGTGCCAGCAGCGGGGACAGGGAGTTTCGCTACACCTTC
CASSGDREFRYTF
>TRBV9|-|-|14|TRBJ2-1
TGTGCCAGCAGCGTGCCGGGGATTTACAATGAGCAGTTCTTC
CASSVPGIYNEQFF
>TRBV2|-|-|15|TRBJ1-1
TGTGCCAGCAGTGAATTGGGCAGGGAGAACACTGAAGCTTTCTTT
CASSELGRENTEAFF
>TRBV7-3|-|TRBD2|16|TRBJ2-1
TGTGCCAGCAGCTTAAGGGGCGGGAGGGCCTCGGGTGAGCAGTTCTTC
CASSLRGGRASGEQFF
>TRBV29-1|-|TRBD1|12|TRBJ1-2
TGCAGCGTTGGGGACAGGGGGTATGGCTACACCTTC
CSVGDRGYGYTF
>TRBV7-2|-|TRBD2|18|TRBJ2-7
TGTGCCAGCAGCTTAGTTTCGCTAGCGGGAGAAACTGCCTACGAGCAGTACTTC
CASSLVSLAGETAYEQYF
>TRBV7-9|-|-|13|TRBJ2-3
TGTGCCAGCAGCCAGTATCAGACAGATACGCAGTATTTT
CASSQYQTDTQYF
>TRBV6-6|-|-|12|TRBJ1-1
TGTGCCAGCAGTTACAGTCACAGTGAAGCTTTCTTT
CASSYSHSEAFF
>TRBV18|-|-|15|TRBJ1-5
TGTGCCAGCTCACCAGCCCCGGAGGGCAATCAGCCCCAGCATTTT
CASSPAPEGNQPQHF
>TRBV29-1|-|-|13|TRBJ1-1
TGCAGCGTGCGAGTTCAGGGGAACACTGAAGCTTTCTTT
CSVRVQGNTEAFF
>TRBV7-9|once|-|11|TRBJ2-1
TGTGCCAGCACCGATCTAAATGAGCAGTTCTTC
CASTDLNEQFF
>TRBV5-4|few|-|15|TRBJ2-2
TGTGCCAGCAGCAATCGACAGGTTCACACCGGGGAGCTGTTTTTT
CASSNRQVHTGELFF
>TRBV9|-|-|13|TRBJ1-6
TGTGCCAGCAGCCCCACAAAGAATTCACCCCTCCACTTT
CASSPTKNSPLHF
>TRBV5-1|-|-|15|TRBJ1-3
TGCGCCAGCAGCTTGGTTGGGGGCATGGCAAACACCATATATTTT
CASSLVGGMANTIYF
>TRBV5-1|-|TRBD2|15|TRBJ2-7
TGCGCCAGCAGCTTGGTCGCTAGCGGGGTCTACGAGCAGTACTTC
CASSLVASGVYEQYF
>TRBV11-2|-|-|15|TRBJ1-2
TGTGCCAGCAGCTTAGACGGGGCGGCAGGGGATGGCTACACCTTC
CASSLDGAAGDGYTF
>TRBV29-1|-|TRBD1|13|TRBJ1-1
TGCAGCGCCGGGGGACAGCGGAACACTGAAGCTTTCTTT
CSAGGQRNTEAFF
>TRBV30|few|-|11|TRBJ1-6
TGTGCCTTCGGTTATAATTCACCCCTCCACTTT
CAFGYNSPLHF
>TRBV19|-|-|11|TRBJ2-3
TGTGCCAGTAGTACTAGGGATACGCAGTATTTT
CASSTRDTQYF
>TRBV14|-|-|17|TRBJ1-1
TGTGCCAGCAGCCAAGATCTCAGCGTTTCCATGAACACTGAAGCTTTCTTT
CASSQDLSVSMNTEAFF
>TRBV9|-|TRBD1|15|TRBJ2-5
TGTGCCAGCAGCGCCTCAGGGGGCTACCAAGAGACCCAGTACTTC
CASSASGGYQETQYF
>TRBV6-5|-|TRBD1|15|TRBJ2-3
TGTGCCAGCAGTTCACCGGGACAGGGGGTGGATACGCAGTATTTT
CASSSPGQGVDTQYF
>TRBV5-1|-|TRBD1|16|TRBJ2-5
TGCGCCAGCAGCTGGGCGGGACAGGGGAACGGGGAGACCCAGTACTTC
CASSWAGQGNGETQYF
>TRBV25-1|-|-|16|TRBJ1-2
TGTGCCAGCAGTGAGGGAAACAGGGTTGGATTTGGAGGCTACACCTTC
CASSEGNRVGFGGYTF